These 14 T cell receptor beta chains share one sample of origin, sequenced in a study of T-cell memory formation after mild COVID-19. In TCRdb, the 5' RACE reads were re-called with MiXCR into one record per CDR3 protein. The sample lists about 400,000 distinct CDR3 sequences, roughly a quarter seen once, with approximately 14% in the top ten. The sample taken for sequencing was PBMCs or a T cell subset sorted from them (not recorded which). The receptors derive from an adult woman who had mild COVID-19 (a few samples of this study predate the infection). Cell type and time point are not known.

This chain links TRBV7-9 with TRBJ2-7; 10 bases are shared with TRBD1. CDR1 is SEHNR and CDR2 is FQNEAQ in the germline V gene (reference sequence). The CDR3 loop spans 15 amino acids. With 4 bases clipped from V and 4 bases from J, the junction kept 7 bases outside the gene matches. The CDR3, as DNA: TGTGCCAGCAGCTCCCGGACAGGGGGTATTTACGAGCAGTACTTC. Its translation: CASSSRTGGIYEQYF.

There are a few counts of this clonotype. The genes are TRBV7-3 and TRBJ1-1; D is undetermined. V gave up 5 bases and J gave up 4 bases, with 14 bases separating them. Germline CDR1 reads SGHTA; CDR2 reads FQGTGA. The CDR3 extends over 14 amino acids. CDR3 loop: CASSPSRMGTEAFF. CDR3 nucleotides: TGTGCCAGCAGCCCTTCTAGGATGGGCACTGAAGCTTTCTTT.

The chain joins TRBV6-2 or TRBV6-3 to TRBJ2-1; D is possibly TRBD1 (5 bases). Germline CDR1 MNHEY, CDR2 SVGEGT. The CDR3 runs 17 residues. Deletions cut 4 bases from V and 3 bases from J, with 19 bases between. CDR3: CASSSRVGVKGYNEQFF. CDR3 in DNA: TGTGCCAGCAGTTCCCGAGTAGGGGTCAAGGGCTACAATGAGCAGTTCTTC.

The chain uses TRBV7-2 and TRBJ2-5; 8 bases agree with TRBD2. The length of the CDR3 is 15 residues. Germline V lookup: CDR1 SGHTA, CDR2 FQGNSA. The junction had 9 bases not matched to a gene; V was cut back by 5 bases and J by 4 bases. DNA for the CDR3: TGTGCCAGCAGCCTCACGGCGGGGGGCCTAGAGACCCAGTACTTC. It is translated as CASSLTAGGLETQYF.

V and J are TRBV10-3 and TRBJ2-5, with a weak D call TRBD1 (5 bases). This CDR3 is built from 15 residues. Germline CDR1 ENHRY, CDR2 SYGVKD. V dropped 2 bases and J dropped 4 bases, with 14 bases sitting between them. The CDR3 is CAISERGRIGETQYF. The DNA of the CDR3 is TGTGCCATCAGTGAGAGGGGTCGGATTGGAGAGACCCAGTACTTC.

The chain couples TRBV12-3 or TRBV12-4 to TRBJ2-7, with D perhaps matching TRBD1 (6 bases). Trimming removed 1 base from V and 2 bases from J, with 12 bases in between. The CDR3 is made up of 15 amino acids. The CDR3 DNA follows: TGTGCCAGCAGTTTAGTGAATGACAGGACCTACGAGCAGTACTTC. The encoded protein is CASSLVNDRTYEQYF.

This clonotype was seen a few times. The chain combines TRBV2 with TRBJ2-1, with 13 bases lining up with TRBD2. Germline V gives CDR1 SNHLY, CDR2 FYNNEI. The CDR3 length is 14 residues. J was trimmed by 4 bases and V by 7 bases; bases with no gene match: 1. This CDR3 is CASKTSGGYNEQFF. The CDR3 DNA follows: TGTGCCAGCAAGACTAGCGGGGGGTACAATGAGCAGTTCTTC.

Only a few counts were recorded for this clonotype. This chain links TRBV2 with TRBJ2-5, with 10 nucleotides matching TRBD2. Germline CDR1 is SNHLY and CDR2 is FYNNEI. V dropped 6 bases and J dropped 5; count of bases not matched to a gene: 6. The CDR3 length is 14 residues. This CDR3 is CASRKREGRETQYF. The CDR3 nucleotides are TGTGCCAGCAGAAAGCGGGAGGGCCGGGAGACCCAGTACTTC. Based on the CDR3 plus reference TRBV2 and TRBJ2-5, the full variable domain is EPEVTQTPSHQVTQMGQEVILRCVPISNHLYFYWYRQILGQKVEFLVSFYNNEISEKSEIFDDQFSVERPDGSNFTLKIRSTKLEDSAMYFCASRKREGRETQYFGPGTRLLVL.

The table lists this clonotype with a few counts. The CDR3 nucleotides are TGTGCCAGCAGCTTGAGGCTAGCGGAAGAGACCCAGTACTTC. The encoded protein is CASSLRLAEETQYF. The J gene is TRBJ2-5, the V gene TRBV5-4; 7 bases match TRBD2. The CDR3 consists of 14 residues. Trimming took 1 base from V and 3 from J; bases not matched to a gene: 3. Germline CDR1 SGHNT, CDR2 YYREEE (reference sequence).

This clonotype was counted between two and nine times. The CDR3 coding sequence is TGCAGTGCTAGTAGCTACGGCGGCCTCACAGATACGCAGTATTTT. Protein: CSASSYGGLTDTQYF. The V and J genes are TRBV20-1 and TRBJ2-3, with D hard to call. Per the germline V gene, CDR1 is DFQATT and CDR2 is SNEGSKA (reference sequence). The ends were cut back, 3 bases at V and 2 bases at J, with 15 bases in the middle. The CDR3 extends over 15 amino acids.

This sequence joins TRBV7-9 and TRBJ1-1; weak D call: TRBD1 (5 bases). This CDR3 contains 14 residues. Germline V gene sequence: CDR1 SEHNR, CDR2 FQNEAQ (reference sequence). V lost 2 bases and J lost 0, with 7 bases in between. The CDR3 loop is CASSLSDMNTEAFF. CDR3 coding DNA: TGTGCCAGCAGCTTATCGGACATGAACACTGAAGCTTTCTTT.

This clonotype was seen more than once but under ten times. The CDR3, as DNA: TGTGCCAGCAGCGTTTCCAGCGGGGGGAGAGATACGCAGTATTTT. This codes for CASSVSSGGRDTQYF. The rearrangement joins TRBV9 to TRBJ2-3, with TRBD2 matching 9 bases. With V trimmed by 2 bases and J by 5 bases, 6 bases remained unmatched. Germline CDR1 SGDLS, CDR2 YYNGEE. The CDR3 contains 15 residues.

This chain joins TRBV7-3 and TRBJ2-7; tentatively, D is TRBD1 (5 bases). This CDR3 is 13 amino acids long. CDR1 and CDR2 (germline): SGHTA, FQGTGA. Trimming left V 5 bases short and J 7 bases short, with 15 bases between. Here the CDR3 DNA reads TGTGCCAGCAGCGCAAACCCCGGACAAGAGCAGTACTTC. Translated: CASSANPGQEQYF.

The chain carries TRBV24-1 and TRBJ1-1; TRBD1 aligns across 8 bases. The ends lost 2 bases at V and 4 bases at J; junction bases unmatched: 8. The CDR3 length is 16 residues. The germline V gene encodes CDR1 KGHDR and CDR2 SFDVKD. CDR3 loop: CATSDYVRGLVTEAFF. In nucleotides, the CDR3 is TGTGCCACCAGTGATTACGTCAGGGGGCTGGTCACTGAAGCTTTCTTT.